A single sample is the source of the 8 T cell receptor beta chains below, sequenced in a study of cytomegalovirus exposure and HLA in healthy donors. The method was immunoSEQ multiplex PCR; TCRdb's version includes in-frame clones alone and lacks a portion of them. Of about 130,000 clones detected, roughly four fifths appear once; the ten largest clones hold 30%. Material: PBMCs. These receptors were collected from a man younger than 45 in good health and CMV-seropositive.

The genes are TRBV6-6 and TRBJ1-2; no firm D call. This CDR3 spans 12 amino acids. Trimming removed 3 bases from V and 4 bases from J, with 6 bases in between. The V gene's germline CDR1 is MNHNY and CDR2 SVGAGI (reference sequence). The CDR3 protein is CASSYYGYGYTF. The CDR3 DNA sequence: TGTGCCAGCAGTTATTACGGCTATGGCTACACCTTC.

The V gene is TRBV5-4, the J gene TRBJ2-3; D is possibly TRBD1 (5 bases). Germline V gives CDR1 SGHNT, CDR2 YYREEE (reference sequence). V dropped 3 bases and J dropped 2 bases, with 19 bases sitting between them. CDR3 length: 17 amino acids. CDR3 DNA: TGTGCCAGCAGCTGGCAGGGAAGGGCGCAAGTCACAGATACGCAGTATTTT. Translated: CASSWQGRAQVTDTQYF.

The chain uses TRBV6-4 and TRBJ2-3; 8 bases match TRBD1. The V and J ends lost 4 bases and 0 bases, in that order; junction bases with no gene match: 6. The CDR3 sequence is 16 residues long. Germline CDR1 is MRHNA and CDR2 is SNTAGT. This chain's CDR3 is CASSVGQGSSTDTQYF. The DNA for the CDR3 is TGTGCCAGCAGTGTCGGACAGGGCTCTAGCACAGATACGCAGTATTTT.

The chain is built from TRBV28 and TRBJ1-1; 10 nucleotides agree with TRBD1. CDR1 MDHEN and CDR2 SYDVKM come from the germline V gene. This CDR3 region has 15 residues. Losses at the gene ends were 6 bases for V and 5 bases for J; bases not matched to a gene: 9. The CDR3 DNA follows: TGTGCCAGCAGCCTACTCGGACAGGGGGGGACTGAAGCTTTCTTT. Amino acids: CASSLLGQGGTEAFF. Full variable domain (outside the CDR3, taken from reference TRBV28 and TRBJ1-1): DVKVTQSSRYLVKRTGEKVFLECVQDMDHENMFWYRQDPGLGLRLIYFSYDVKMKEKGDIPEGYSVSREKKERFSLILESASTNQTSMYLCASSLLGQGGTEAFFGQGTRLTVV.

In DNA form, the CDR3 reads TGTGCCAGCTCTAGTCCCGGGACTAGCGGGGCTATGGTCTACGAGCAGTACTTC. This sequence encodes CASSSPGTSGAMVYEQYF. The chain is built from TRBV18 and TRBJ2-7; 13 nucleotides align to TRBD2. Germline V gene data show CDR1 as KGHSH and CDR2 as LQKENI. Losses at the gene ends were 6 bases for V and 3 bases for J; bases not matched to a gene: 14. The CDR3 loop spans 18 amino acids.

In this sample, this clone turned up a few times. The CDR3 reads CASSTTGGSTEAFF. Here the CDR3 DNA reads TGTGCCAGCAGTACGACAGGGGGCTCCACTGAAGCTTTCTTT. The chain combines TRBV5-6 with TRBJ1-1; 10 nucleotides line up with TRBD1. Germline V gives CDR1 SGHDT, CDR2 YYEEEE. Trimming took 5 bases from V and 4 from J; bases not matched to a gene: 5. The length of the CDR3 is 14 residues.

The chain links TRBV5-1 to TRBJ2-5, with 7 bases matching TRBD1. Trimming removed 3 bases from V and 2 bases from J; junction bases left unmatched: 1. The germline V gene has CDR1 SGHRS and CDR2 YFSETQ. The CDR3 loop spans 13 amino acids. The CDR3 DNA reads as TGCGCCAGCAGCTGGACAGGTCAAGAGACCCAGTACTTC. Amino acids: CASSWTGQETQYF. The whole variable domain, remainder taken from reference TRBV5-1 and TRBJ2-5, is KAGVTQTPRYLIKTRGQQVTLSCSPISGHRSVSWYQQTPGQGLQFLFEYFSETQRNKGNFPGRFSGRQFSNSRSEMNVSTLELGDSALYLCASSWTGQETQYFGPGTRLLVL.

The chain carries TRBV7-2 and TRBJ2-1; a weak D match, TRBD2 (5 bases). The CDR3 runs 15 residues. V was clipped by 4 bases and J by 0 bases, with 10 bases between them. Germline CDR1 reads SGHTA; CDR2 reads FQGNSA. The DNA for the CDR3 is TGTGCCAGCAGCTCTAGCCCCGACTCCTACAATGAGCAGTTCTTC. This sequence encodes CASSSSPDSYNEQFF.